The clone carrying this TCR beta chain was picked up many times. This sample is drawn from a study of CD8+CD57+ T cells in acquired aplastic anemia. Genomic DNA templated the TCR beta VDJ and CDR3 profiling. TCRdb itself ran the reads through MiXCR, one entry per CDR3 protein. The data hold 150,000 to 200,000 distinct CDR3 sequences, with roughly 47% observed a single time. The source is a human donor in good health. Sequencing input: sorted CD4+, CD8+, or CD8+CD57+ T cells (not recorded which) from PBMCs.

CDR3 protein: CATSPRKGFSTEAFF. DNA of the CDR3: TGTGCCACCAGCCCCAGAAAGGGGTTCAGCACTGAAGCTTTCTTT. This chain uses TRBV15 with TRBJ1-1; weak D call: TRBD1 (5 bases). Between the trimmed V and J ends, which lost 5 bases and 4 bases, there was a span of 17 bases. The CDR3 contains 15 residues. The germline gives CDR1 LNHNV, CDR2 YYDKDF (reference sequence). Full variable domain (outside the CDR3, taken from reference TRBV15 and TRBJ1-1): DAMVIQNPRYQVTQFGKPVTLSCSQTLNHNVMYWYQQKSSQAPKLLFHYYDKDFNNEADTPDNFQSRRPNTSFCFLDIRSPGLGDTAMYLCATSPRKGFSTEAFFGQGTRLTVV.